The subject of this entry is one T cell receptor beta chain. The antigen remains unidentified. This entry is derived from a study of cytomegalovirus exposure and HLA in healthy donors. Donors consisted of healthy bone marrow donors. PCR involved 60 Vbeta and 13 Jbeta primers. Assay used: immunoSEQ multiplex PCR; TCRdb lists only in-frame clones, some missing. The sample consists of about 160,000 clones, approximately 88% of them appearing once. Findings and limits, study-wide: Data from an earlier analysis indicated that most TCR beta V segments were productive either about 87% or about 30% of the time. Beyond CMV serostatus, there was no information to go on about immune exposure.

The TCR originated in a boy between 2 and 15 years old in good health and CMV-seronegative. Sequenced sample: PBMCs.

As DNA, the CDR3 is TGTGCCAGCAGCCCGGGACAGGGGGCCTACGAGCAGTACTTC. Protein sequence: CASSPGQGAYEQYF. The J gene is TRBJ2-7, the V gene TRBV9; 11 bases match TRBD1. Germline loops: CDR1 SGDLS, CDR2 YYNGEE. This CDR3 has 14 amino acids. V was pared by 4 bases and J by 2 bases, with 2 bases of the junction left unmatched. The whole variable domain, filled in from reference TRBV9 and TRBJ2-7, reads DSGVTQTPKHLITATGQRVTLRCSPRSGDLSVYWYQQSLDQGLQFLIQYYNGEERAKGNILERFSAQQFPDLHSELNLSSLELGDSALYFCASSPGQGAYEQYFGPGTRLTVT.